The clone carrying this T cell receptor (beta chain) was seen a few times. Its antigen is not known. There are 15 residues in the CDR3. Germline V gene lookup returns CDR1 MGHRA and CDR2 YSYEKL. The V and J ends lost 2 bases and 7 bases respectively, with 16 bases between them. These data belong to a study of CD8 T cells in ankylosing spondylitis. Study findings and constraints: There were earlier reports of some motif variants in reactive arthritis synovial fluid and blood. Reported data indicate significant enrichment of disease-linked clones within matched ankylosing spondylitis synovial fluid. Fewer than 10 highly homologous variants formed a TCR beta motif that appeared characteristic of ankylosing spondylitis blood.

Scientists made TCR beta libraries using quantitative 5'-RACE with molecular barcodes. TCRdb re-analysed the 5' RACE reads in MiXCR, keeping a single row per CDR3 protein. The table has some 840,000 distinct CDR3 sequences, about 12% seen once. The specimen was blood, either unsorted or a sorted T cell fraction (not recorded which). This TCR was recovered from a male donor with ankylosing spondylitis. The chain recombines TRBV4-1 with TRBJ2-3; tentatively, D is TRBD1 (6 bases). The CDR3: CASSQPGQPSNTQYF. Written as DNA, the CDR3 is TGCGCCAGCAGCCAACCCGGACAGCCTTCTAATACGCAGTATTTT.